The 27 T cell receptor beta chains presented below share a single source sample, sequenced in a study of T cell responses to AZD1222 COVID-19 vaccine. Generated by immunoSEQ multiplex PCR, the TCRdb table keeps only in-frame clones and is missing some. This sample yields approximately 120,000 clones, of which roughly 84% are seen a single time; roughly a sixth belongs to the top ten. Sequencing used peripheral blood, obtained on day 0 of AZD1222 vaccination. All receptors come from an adult in good health.

The chain links TRBV12-3 or TRBV12-4 to TRBJ1-4; the D is unclear. CDR3 length equals 12 residues. The germline V and J ends were trimmed by 3 bases and 8 bases, with 7 bases remaining between them. The CDR3 DNA is TGTGCCAGCAGTTTGAGTAGGGAAAAACTGTTTTTT. It codes for CASSLSREKLFF.

The chain carries TRBV5-4 and TRBJ2-7, with no clear D. This CDR3 has 13 amino acids. V was shortened by 0 bases and J by 3 bases, with 7 bases between the two germline ends. From germline, CDR1 is SGHNT and CDR2 YYREEE (reference sequence). CDR3 in DNA: TGTGCCAGCAGCTTGGCCGGACGCTACGAGCAGTACTTC. Translated: CASSLAGRYEQYF.

This clone has more than one count but fewer than ten. The rearrangement joins TRBV6-2 or TRBV6-3 to TRBJ2-7; D perhaps matches TRBD1 (5 bases). The CDR3 is 14 residues long. Trimming took 4 bases from V and 3 from J, leaving 13 bases between them. Germline loops: CDR1 MNHEY, CDR2 SVGEGT. CDR3 DNA sequence: TGTGCCAGCAGTTTCAAGGGGATGGGCTACGAGCAGTACGTC. It is translated as CASSFKGMGYEQYV.

This chain links TRBV11-3 with TRBJ2-5, with D uncertain. CDR3 size: 11 residues. The germline V gene has CDR1 SGHNT and CDR2 YENEEA. The V end lost 5 bases, the J end lost 3 bases, and 4 bases lay between the germline ends. The CDR3 sequence: CASSVKETQYF. Here the CDR3 DNA reads TGTGCCAGCAGCGTTAAAGAGACCCAGTACTTC.

V gene TRBV29-1 combines with J gene TRBJ2-1, with 10 bases matching TRBD2. This CDR3 is 13 amino acids long. CDR1 and CDR2 (germline): SQVTM, ANQGSEA. J lost 9 bases, V lost 5 bases, and 7 bases had no gene match. The CDR3 bases are TGCAGCGTTTACGCCGGGACTAGCGTTGAGCAGTTCTTC. Its protein is CSVYAGTSVEQFF.

V gene TRBV5-1 combines with J gene TRBJ1-1; 7 bases align to TRBD1. CDR1 and CDR2 (germline): SGHRS, YFSETQ. V was pared by 2 bases and J by 4 bases, with 11 bases of the junction left unmatched. This CDR3 region has 16 residues. In DNA, the CDR3 is TGCGCCAGCAGCTTCAGGACAGGAAGGAGGATCACTGAAGCTTTCTTT. Protein: CASSFRTGRRITEAFF.

V is TRBV7-9 and J is TRBJ2-7, with 12 bases that match TRBD1. Germline CDR1 reads SEHNR; CDR2 reads FQNEAQ (reference sequence). The CDR3 is 18 residues long. V gave up 4 bases and J gave up 4 bases; unmatched junction bases: 14. CDR3 DNA: TGTGCCAGCAGCTCCCGGGACAGGGGGCGGGGGGTGCTGTACGAGCAGTACTTC. It specifies CASSSRDRGRGVLYEQYF.

V is TRBV25-1 and J is TRBJ1-2; the D is unclear. The CDR3 has 13 residues. Trimming took 3 bases from V and 3 from J, leaving 8 bases between them. Germline V gene lookup returns CDR1 MGHDK and CDR2 SYGVNS. The CDR3 DNA sequence: TGTGCCAGCAGTGAGCATCAGGACTATGGCTACACCTTC. Its protein product is CASSEHQDYGYTF.

Only a few counts were recorded for this clone. This chain joins TRBV20-1 and TRBJ1-5; D is undetermined. From germline, CDR1 is DFQATT and CDR2 SNEGSKA (reference sequence). V was cut by 3 bases and J by 5 bases, with 11 bases left in between. This CDR3 comprises 13 residues. The CDR3 DNA sequence: TGCAGTGCTAGTCGACGCGATCATCAGCCCCAGCATTTT. Amino acids: CSASRRDHQPQHF.

This clone was picked up one time. This chain joins TRBV18 and TRBJ2-1, with 10 positions matching TRBD1. V lost 3 bases to trimming and J lost 6 bases; unmatched junction nucleotides: 14. This CDR3 region has 18 residues. The germline V gene has CDR1 KGHSH and CDR2 LQKENI. CDR3 in DNA: TGTGCCAGCTCACCTAGGACAGGGGGGTTTGGAGTAAGCAATGAGCAGTTCTTC. Translated, it gives CASSPRTGGFGVSNEQFF.

The J gene is TRBJ1-4, the V gene TRBV9; TRBD1 aligns across 9 bases. V lost 4 bases to trimming and J lost 7 bases; unmatched junction nucleotides: 8. The V gene's germline CDR1 is SGDLS and CDR2 YYNGEE. CDR3 length: 15 amino acids. The CDR3 DNA follows: TGTGCCAGCAGCACCCACGGGACAGGGAGTGAAAAACTGTTTTTT. Its translation is CASSTHGTGSEKLFF. Filled out from reference TRBV9 and TRBJ1-4, the complete variable domain reads DSGVTQTPKHLITATGQRVTLRCSPRSGDLSVYWYQQSLDQGLQFLIQYYNGEERAKGNILERFSAQQFPDLHSELNLSSLELGDSALYFCASSTHGTGSEKLFFGSGTQLSVL.

This chain links TRBV5-1 with TRBJ2-5, with TRBD1 identical over 9 bases. Germline V gene data show CDR1 as SGHRS and CDR2 as YFSETQ. J lost 3 bases, V lost 3 bases, and 3 bases had no gene match. The CDR3 has 14 residues. CDR3 DNA sequence: TGCGCCAGCAGCTGGGGGACAGGGAAAGAGACCCAGTACTTC. Its protein product is CASSWGTGKETQYF.

This chain links TRBV5-1 with TRBJ2-1; 7 nucleotides line up with TRBD1. The CDR3 has 15 residues. CDR1 is SGHRS, CDR2 YFSETQ, per germline. Unmatched junction bases numbered 9, after V lost 4 bases and J lost 5 bases. The CDR3 protein is CASSHRGLVDNEQFF. For the CDR3, the DNA is TGCGCCAGCAGCCACAGGGGTTTGGTCGACAATGAGCAGTTCTTC.

The chain couples TRBV4-3 to TRBJ2-7; 9 bases align to TRBD1. J gave up 0 bases and V 3 bases, and 3 bases lay outside the gene matches. CDR1 and CDR2 from the germline V gene are LGHNA and YSLEER. The CDR3 has 15 amino acids. CDR3 DNA sequence: TGCGCCAGCAGCCACTTGACAGGGGGCTCCTACGAGCAGTACTTC. The encoded protein is CASSHLTGGSYEQYF.

This sequence joins TRBV5-1 and TRBJ2-5, with D maybe TRBD1 (6 bases). The V end lost 0 bases, the J end lost 4 bases, and 13 bases lay between the germline ends. Germline CDR1 SGHRS, CDR2 YFSETQ. This CDR3 is built from 15 residues. CDR3 in amino acids: CASSLGLVRGETQYF. DNA for the CDR3: TGCGCCAGCAGCTTGGGGTTGGTCAGGGGAGAGACCCAGTACTTC.

The chain uses TRBV7-9 and TRBJ1-4; weak D call: TRBD1 (6 bases). V lost 5 bases, J lost 0 bases, and 10 bases lay in between. CDR1 is SEHNR, CDR2 FQNEAQ, per germline (reference sequence). CDR3 length: 15 amino acids. The CDR3 bases are TGTGCCAGCAGCCCTGACAGGCCAACTAATGAAAAACTGTTTTTT. This encodes CASSPDRPTNEKLFF.

The chain links TRBV28 to TRBJ2-1; the match to TRBD2 covers 10 bases. This CDR3 region has 14 residues. CDR1 MDHEN and CDR2 SYDVKM come from the germline V gene. The V segment lost 8 bases and the J segment 0 bases; nucleotides outside the gene matches: 1. The CDR3: CASLAGGSYNEQFF. CDR3 DNA sequence: TGTGCCAGCTTAGCGGGGGGCTCCTACAATGAGCAGTTCTTC.

This clone was found a few times. CDR3 sequence: CASSPLAGSTDTQYF. CDR3 bases: TGTGCCAGCAGTCCACTAGCGGGGAGCACAGATACGCAGTATTTT. The V call is TRBV6-5, the J call TRBJ2-3, with TRBD2 identical over 10 bases. This CDR3 has 15 amino acids. Germline-derived CDR1 and CDR2 are MNHEY and SVGAGI. Trimming took 5 bases from V and 0 from J; bases not matched to a gene: 2.

The chain employs TRBV4-3 and TRBJ1-2; no definite D call. CDR1 LGHNA and CDR2 YSLEER come from the germline V gene. CDR3 length: 13 residues. V gave up 5 bases and J gave up 3 bases, with 10 bases separating them. CDR3 loop: CASSATLDYGYTF. The CDR3 DNA is TGCGCCAGCAGCGCGACACTAGACTATGGCTACACCTTC.

This clone was detected only a few times. V is TRBV12-5 and J is TRBJ1-2, with a possible D match to TRBD1 (6 bases). CDR3 length: 14 amino acids. Germline V gene data show CDR1 as LGHNT and CDR2 as FRNRAP. V lost 10 bases and J 0 bases, leaving 15 bases between the germline ends. The CDR3 nucleotides are TGTGCTACCCGGGACATAGGGACTAACTATGGCTACACCTTC. Translating gives CATRDIGTNYGYTF.

This chain uses TRBV5-6 with TRBJ2-7; no reliable D call. This CDR3 is 12 amino acids long. Germline V gives CDR1 SGHDT, CDR2 YYEEEE. Trimming cost V 1 base and J 3 bases, with 5 bases left between them. The CDR3 DNA is TGTGCCAGCAGCTTGCTTTTCTACGAGCAGTACTTC. It translates to CASSLLFYEQYF.

The table lists this clone with a count of one. The chain recombines TRBV18 with TRBJ1-2; 7 nucleotides line up with TRBD1. Germline V CDR1 and CDR2: KGHSH, LQKENI. V was pared by 6 bases and J by 2 bases, with 3 bases of the junction left unmatched. The CDR3 covers 13 residues. CDR3 protein: CASSTGQNYGYTF. CDR3 coding DNA: TGTGCCAGCTCCACGGGACAGAACTATGGCTACACCTTC.

The rearrangement links TRBV10-3 to TRBJ2-7, with a tentative D call TRBD2 (7 bases). The CDR3 covers 19 residues. Germline CDR1 reads ENHRY; CDR2 reads SYGVKD. Trimming removed 2 bases at V and 3 bases at J, with 26 bases between. In nucleotides, the CDR3 is TGTGCCATCAGTGAGATCTGGGGGACTACTGGCCAGGGGAACTACGAGCAGTACTTC. Amino acids: CAISEIWGTTGQGNYEQYF.

This clone is medium-sized in the sample. The chain recombines TRBV6-1 with TRBJ1-1; no clear D gene. The CDR3 is 14 residues long. CDR1 is MNHNS and CDR2 is SASEGT in the germline V gene. V gave up 8 bases and J gave up 1 base, with 14 bases separating them. CDR3 in DNA: TGTGCCAGCCTTAAGGGAAGCGGGAACACTGAAGCTTTCTTT. Translating it yields CASLKGSGNTEAFF.

CDR3 amino acids: CASSGDVLRGGYTF. The DNA of the CDR3 is TGCGCCAGCAGCGGGGACGTCCTTCGGGGTGGCTACACCTTC. The chain is built from TRBV5-1 and TRBJ1-2, with a weak D call TRBD1 (5 bases). The CDR3 length is 14 residues. V lost 4 bases and J 7 bases, leaving 17 bases between the germline ends. CDR1 and CDR2 from the germline V gene are SGHRS and YFSETQ.

This clone was detected a few times. The gene calls are TRBV5-6 and TRBJ2-7; TRBD1 matches 7 bases. The CDR3 spans 16 residues. Germline loops: CDR1 SGHDT, CDR2 YYEEEE. J gave up 4 bases and V 4 bases, and 14 bases lay outside the gene matches. The CDR3: CASSPQRTGFRYEQYV. For the CDR3, the DNA is TGTGCCAGCAGCCCGCAAAGGACAGGATTCCGTTACGAGCAGTACGTC.

This rearrangement joins TRBV12-3 or TRBV12-4 to TRBJ1-1; no firm D call. Trimming pared 8 bases from V and 11 bases from J, leaving 15 bases between. The CDR3 is made up of 11 amino acids. The CDR3 DNA reads TGTGCCAGCGTCCTGTGGTCCACCGCTTTCTTT. Protein product: CASVLWSTAFF.